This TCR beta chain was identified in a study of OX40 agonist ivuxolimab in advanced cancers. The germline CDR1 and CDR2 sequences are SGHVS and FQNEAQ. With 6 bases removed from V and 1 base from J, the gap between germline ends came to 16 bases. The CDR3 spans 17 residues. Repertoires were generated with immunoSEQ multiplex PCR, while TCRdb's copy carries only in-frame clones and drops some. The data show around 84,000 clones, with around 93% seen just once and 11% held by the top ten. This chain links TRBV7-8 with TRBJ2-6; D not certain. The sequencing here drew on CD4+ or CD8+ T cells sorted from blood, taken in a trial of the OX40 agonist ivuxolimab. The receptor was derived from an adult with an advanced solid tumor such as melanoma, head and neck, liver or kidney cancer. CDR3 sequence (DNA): TGTGCCAGCAGTCTCGATCAGTATTATTCTGGGGCCAACGTCCTGACTTTC. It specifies CASSLDQYYSGANVLTF.